Each of the 7 T cell receptor beta chains below was sequenced from the same sample in a study of blood T cell repertoires in COVID-19. Data came from immunoSEQ multiplex PCR; TCRdb stores just in-frame clones and leaves some out. The sample lists 200,000 to 250,000 clones; nearly 90% were seen once. Sequencing was done on a sample of peripheral blood. The receptors derive from a woman aged 18-35 years who had recovered from COVID-19.

The chain employs TRBV19 and TRBJ2-3; D is unresolved. Trimming stripped 5 bases from V and 1 base from J, with 10 bases between. Germline assignment: CDR1 LNHDA and CDR2 SQIVND (reference sequence). This CDR3 region has 14 residues. This CDR3 reads CASSLSAGTDTQYF. As DNA, the CDR3 is TGTGCCAGTAGTCTTTCTGCGGGCACAGATACGCAGTATTTT.

This clone has a handful of counts. The CDR3 is CASSFPSSYIQYF. The CDR3 region has the DNA TGTGCCAGCAGCTTCCCGTCCTCCTACATTCAGTACTTC. This sequence joins TRBV5-5 and TRBJ2-4, with no clear D. The CDR3 has 13 residues. Trimming pared 2 bases from V and 8 bases from J, leaving 11 bases between. Germline V gives CDR1 SGHKS, CDR2 YYEKEE (reference sequence).

This clone was detected once. V and J are TRBV15 and TRBJ2-2, with D tentatively TRBD2 (7 bases). This CDR3 region has 16 residues. The ends were cut back, 7 bases at V and 7 bases at J, with 22 bases in the middle. Germline assignment: CDR1 LNHNV and CDR2 YYDKDF (reference sequence). The CDR3: CATTYPGAGVNGELFF. The CDR3 DNA reads TGTGCCACCACCTACCCGGGGGCGGGAGTGAACGGGGAGCTGTTTTTT.

The CDR3 DNA follows: TGCGCCAGCAGCCCTGCCGGAGGGAGGGAGCAGTACTTC. Translated, it gives CASSPAGGREQYF. The gene calls are TRBV4-3 and TRBJ2-7, with TRBD2 as a possible D gene (6 bases). The CDR3 runs to 13 residues. Per germline, CDR1 LGHNA and CDR2 YSLEER. Between the trimmed V and J ends, which lost 4 bases and 7 bases, there was a span of 14 bases.

The chain joins TRBV13 to TRBJ2-1; 9 bases are a match to TRBD2. Unmatched junction bases numbered 6, after V lost 6 bases and J lost 3 bases. The CDR3 is 15 amino acids. CDR1 PRHDT and CDR2 FYEKMQ come from the germline V gene (reference sequence). DNA of the CDR3: TGTGCCAGCAGGCCGGGACTAGCTCACTACAATGAGCAGTTCTTC. It codes for CASRPGLAHYNEQFF.

In this sample, this clone turned up once. This chain connects TRBV5-4 to TRBJ2-1; a possible D gene is TRBD2 (6 bases). The germline CDR1 and CDR2 sequences are SGHNT and YYREEE (reference sequence). Deletions cut 4 bases from V and 1 base from J, with 15 bases between. There are 16 residues in the CDR3. The CDR3 sequence is CASSLWDWRSYNEQFF. For the CDR3, the DNA is TGTGCCAGCAGCCTTTGGGACTGGCGGTCCTACAATGAGCAGTTCTTC. The variable domain in full, completed from reference TRBV5-4 and TRBJ2-1, reads ETGVTQSPTHLIKTRGQQVTLRCSSQSGHNTVSWYQQALGQGPQFIFQYYREEENGRGNFPPRFSGLQFPNYSSELNVNALELDDSALYLCASSLWDWRSYNEQFFGPGTRLTVL.

This clone was picked up one time. J is TRBJ2-2 and V is TRBV18; TRBD1 matches at 9 bases. In germline, CDR1 is KGHSH, CDR2 LQKENI. V lost 0 bases, J lost 5 bases, and 4 bases stayed unmatched. The CDR3 has 16 amino acids. The CDR3 loop reads CASSPPGQGMTGELFF. CDR3 nucleotides: TGTGCCAGCTCACCACCAGGACAGGGGATGACCGGGGAGCTGTTTTTT.